This T cell receptor beta chain came from a study of blood T cells in healthy people across ages. Study-wide findings and caveats: Using unsorted PBMCs precluded a conclusive naive versus antigen-experienced comparison.

This clonotype was seen a few times. Its antigen is unidentified. The second PCR ran roughly 7 to 12 cycles with a sample-barcoded 5' primer and J-beta primers. CDR3-containing paired-end reads numbering at least 2.5 million came from each sample. TCRdb itself ran the 5' RACE reads through MiXCR, one entry per CDR3 protein. The top ten clones hold approximately 0.71% of a sample with roughly 1 million distinct CDR3 sequences, around 27% of them seen once. Germline values: CDR1 MDHEN, CDR2 SYDVKM. The CDR3 runs to 15 residues. V gave up 1 base and J gave up 8 bases, with 14 bases separating them. This sample also belongs to another study, concerning T cells of mothers and their children. This second study says: Per child, around 3 million TCR beta CDR3 reads were obtained, against over 9.5 million per mother.

V usage is TRBV28 and J usage is TRBJ1-4, with D maybe TRBD1 (6 bases). The sequence was collected from a girl aged 2 to 9 in good health. Material: blood. CDR3 DNA sequence: TGTGCCAGCAGTTTATCCGGCAGGGGAGAAGAAAAACTGTTTTTT. The encoded protein is CASSLSGRGEEKLFF.